What follows is one T cell receptor (beta chain) and its context. J lost 3 bases, V lost 0 bases, and 3 bases had no gene match. The CDR3 is 16 residues long. Germline V CDR1 and CDR2: SGHRS, YFSETQ. The sample comes from a study of blood T cell repertoires in COVID-19. Produced via immunoSEQ multiplex PCR; TCRdb's table is partial and in-frame only. The sample lists 40,000 or so clones, roughly 80% occurring once. This chain links TRBV5-1 with TRBJ2-1, with 10 bases that match TRBD2. Sequenced: peripheral blood. This clonotype originated in a woman between 65 and 79 years old with acute or convalescent COVID-19. DNA for the CDR3: TGCGCCAGCAGCTTGGCTAGCGGGAGCCTCTACAATGAGCAGTTCTTC. Its protein is CASSLASGSLYNEQFF.